The clone carrying this TCR beta chain was counted at least ten times. Its antigen is unknown. These data originate in a study of metastatic and nonmetastatic thyroid tumors. On the study more broadly: Thyroid patients, malignant and benign, had repertoires compared across blood and tumor or nodule tissue. Study-level points and caveats: TCR beta diversity was reportedly significantly higher in malignant thyroid tumors than benign nodules, in blood and tumor.

As handled by the study authors: The study built a papillary thyroid cancer distant-metastasis classifier from CDR3 differences across clinicopathological groups. TCRdb re-clonotyped the PCR reads through MiXCR. The V and J calls follow TCRdb's processing rather than the paper's. The sample includes 70,000 or so clones, over 12% of them seen just once. Before thyroid surgery, none of the patients had received any treatment. In germline, CDR1 is SGHRS, CDR2 YFSETQ. Trimming left V 0 bases short and J 5 bases short, with 14 bases between. CDR3 length: 16 amino acids. The sequenced sample consisted of blood. This TCR came from a male donor with papillary thyroid cancer or a benign thyroid nodule (not recorded which). Some clones in this sample may be carry-over from other donors' samples. The rearrangement uses TRBV5-1 and TRBJ1-4; D call uncertain. CDR3 residues: CASSLAASVGNEKLFF. The CDR3 region has the DNA TGCGCCAGCAGCTTGGCCGCCAGCGTTGGGAATGAAAAACTGTTTTTT.